These 14 T cell receptor beta chains originate from one sample sequenced in a study of T cell responses to AZD1222 COVID-19 vaccine. The repertoire was sequenced with immunoSEQ multiplex PCR; TCRdb's copy has only in-frame clones and lacks some. The sample shows more than 120,000 clones, just over 90% of them seen only once. Material: peripheral blood, obtained on day 0 of AZD1222 vaccination. The source of these receptors is an adult in good health.

J is TRBJ1-1 and V is TRBV10-3, with a weak D call TRBD1 (6 bases). CDR3 length: 15 residues. The germline V and J ends were trimmed by 0 bases and 3 bases, with 11 bases remaining between them. Germline CDR1 ENHRY, CDR2 SYGVKD. The CDR3 DNA sequence: TGTGCCATCAGTGAGTCTTCGGGGGCGCACACTGAAGCTTTCTTT. This encodes CAISESSGAHTEAFF.

The J gene is TRBJ2-4, the V gene TRBV7-8; TRBD2 is a possible D gene (5 bases). Germline V gene lookup returns CDR1 SGHVS and CDR2 FQNEAQ. Trimming pared 5 bases from V and 7 bases from J, leaving 15 bases between. The CDR3 consists of 14 residues. The CDR3 sequence is CASSPLGSRNIQYF. In DNA form, the CDR3 reads TGTGCCAGCAGCCCCCTGGGGAGCAGGAACATTCAGTACTTC.

This clone was picked up one time. The chain carries TRBV7-9 and TRBJ1-5; D might be TRBD1 (5 bases). The CDR3 is made up of 14 amino acids. V shed 6 bases and J shed 3 bases, with 12 bases lying between them. The germline CDR1 and CDR2 sequences are SEHNR and FQNEAQ (reference sequence). CDR3 sequence reads: CASSTDSSNQPQHF. The CDR3 DNA follows: TGTGCCAGCAGTACAGACAGTTCCAATCAGCCCCAGCATTTT. Looking up the rest from reference TRBV7-9 and TRBJ1-5 gives the full variable domain: DTGVSQNPRHKITKRGQNVTFRCDPISEHNRLYWYRQTLGQGPEFLTYFQNEAQLEKSRLLSDRFSAERPKGSFSTLEIQRTEQGDSAMYLCASSTDSSNQPQHFGDGTRLSIL.

CDR3 DNA: TGTGCCAGCAGTTCGGGACAGGGTGTCAATGAGCAGTTCTTC. It encodes CASSSGQGVNEQFF. The chain recombines TRBV28 with TRBJ2-1; 9 nucleotides match TRBD1. Germline CDR1 reads MDHEN; CDR2 reads SYDVKM. This CDR3 contains 14 residues. Unmatched junction bases numbered 4, after V lost 4 bases and J lost 6 bases.

The chain links TRBV19 to TRBJ2-7, with 8 bases lining up with TRBD2. V shed 4 bases, J shed 0 bases, and the junction held 2 bases outside the gene matches. Germline CDR1 and CDR2: LNHDA and SQIVND (reference sequence). CDR3 length equals 14 residues. This CDR3 reads CASSSGGSSYEQYF. The DNA of the CDR3 is TGTGCCAGTAGTAGCGGGGGGAGCTCCTACGAGCAGTACTTC.

V gene TRBV19 combines with J gene TRBJ2-7; 10 bases are shared with TRBD2. The J segment lost 3 bases and the V segment lost 5 bases, leaving 1 base of the junction unmatched. Germline CDR1 LNHDA, CDR2 SQIVND (reference sequence). The CDR3 covers 13 residues. The CDR3 coding sequence is TGTGCCAGTAGTCTAGCGGGGGTCTACGAGCAGTACTTC. This sequence encodes CASSLAGVYEQYF.

V usage is TRBV6-5 and J usage is TRBJ1-1, with D tentatively TRBD1 (6 bases). The germline V gene encodes CDR1 MNHEY and CDR2 SVGAGI. The CDR3 sequence is 13 residues long. Deletions cut 6 bases from V and 5 bases from J, with 13 bases between. This CDR3 reads CASRPRGVTEAFF. As DNA, the CDR3 is TGTGCCAGCAGGCCCAGGGGTGTAACTGAAGCTTTCTTT.

The chain joins TRBV5-1 to TRBJ2-7; the match to TRBD2 covers 7 bases. J gave up 3 bases and V 4 bases, and 10 bases lay outside the gene matches. The CDR3 is 15 residues long. Germline CDR1 SGHRS, CDR2 YFSETQ. The CDR3 bases are TGCGCCAGCAGCCCGATCCTAGCGGTGTACTACGAGCAGTACTTC. Its translation: CASSPILAVYYEQYF.

The chain uses TRBV9 and TRBJ1-3; D gene ambiguous. Trimming left V 2 bases short and J 4 bases short, with 13 bases between. The germline gives CDR1 SGDLS, CDR2 YYNGEE. The CDR3 loop spans 15 amino acids. DNA for the CDR3: TGTGCCAGCAGCGTCCGGGAGGTTAGCGGAAACACCATATATTTT. Translated, it gives CASSVREVSGNTIYF.

Remarks on this clone: The junction and the germline gene differ at one end; a read error may be behind it. The rearrangement links TRBV5-6 to TRBJ1-2; perhaps TRBD1 as D (6 bases). Germline V gene sequence: CDR1 SGHDT, CDR2 YYEEEE. CDR3 size: 14 residues. The CDR3 reads CASSLRGSWQGLNF. The CDR3 DNA reads TGTGCCAGCAGCTTGAGGGGTAGCTGGCAGGGGCTCAACTTC.

The gene calls are TRBV11-2 and TRBJ2-2, with no clear D. CDR3 length: 15 amino acids. V was shortened by 3 bases and J by 4 bases, with 12 bases between the two germline ends. CDR1 is SGHAT, CDR2 FQNNGV, per germline. The CDR3 sequence is CASSFMGRLTGELFF. In DNA, the CDR3 is TGTGCCAGCAGCTTCATGGGTCGCCTCACCGGGGAGCTGTTTTTT.

The CDR3 loop is CASSSLGGVDRGLSEAFF. The DNA of the CDR3 is TGTGCCAGCAGCTCCCTCGGGGGTGTTGACAGGGGGCTTTCTGAAGCTTTCTTT. J is TRBJ1-1 and V is TRBV7-2, with TRBD1 identical over 10 bases. Germline V gene sequence: CDR1 SGHTA, CDR2 FQGNSA. The CDR3 extends over 18 amino acids. V lost 4 bases and J lost 6; bases outside the gene matches: 17.

V is TRBV10-3 and J is TRBJ1-5; no definite D call. Germline lookup yields CDR1 ENHRY and CDR2 SYGVKD. The germline V and J ends were trimmed by 10 bases and 3 bases, with 10 bases remaining between them. This CDR3 contains 12 residues. The CDR3 DNA follows: TGTGCCACGAAGAGATTCAATCAGCCCCAGCATTTT. This sequence encodes CATKRFNQPQHF.

This sequence joins TRBV7-3 and TRBJ2-1; tentatively, D is TRBD2 (6 bases). Germline assignment: CDR1 SGHTA and CDR2 FQGTGA. The CDR3 length is 12 residues. Trimming cost V 5 bases and J 12 bases, with 14 bases left between them. The CDR3 here is CASSHPRGSQFF. CDR3 nucleotides: TGTGCCAGCAGCCACCCACGGGGGTCGCAGTTCTTC.